Listed here are 20 T cell receptor beta chains from one sample, sequenced in a study of a mutant IDH1 vaccine in newly diagnosed glioma. Specified time point: week 5, during vaccination. In every dose of vaccine, 300 ug of mutant IDH1 20-mer peptide was given alongside topical imiquimod. The antigens for these receptors are not known. The method was immunoSEQ multiplex PCR; TCRdb's version includes in-frame clones alone and lacks a portion of them. In the table there are tens of thousands of clones, around 90% of which are singletons. The sequenced sample was PBMCs, obtained from a glioma patient whose treatment included an IDH1 peptide vaccine. The receptor set was obtained from a woman between 50 and 59 years old with glioma.

The chain uses TRBV6-1 and TRBJ2-1; 10 bases are shared with TRBD2. Germline lookup yields CDR1 MNHNS and CDR2 SASEGT. Trimming took 7 bases from V and 8 from J; bases not matched to a gene: 11. CDR3 length: 15 amino acids. CDR3 in amino acids: CASTPASGREYEQFF. CDR3 nucleotides: TGTGCCAGCACTCCGGCGAGCGGGAGGGAGTATGAGCAGTTCTTC.

This rearrangement joins TRBV2 to TRBJ1-1, with D possibly matching TRBD1 (5 bases). CDR3 size: 14 residues. With 4 bases removed from V and 5 bases from J, the gap between germline ends came to 14 bases. Germline V gene sequence: CDR1 SNHLY, CDR2 FYNNEI. CDR3 bases: TGTGCCAGCAGTGTGATGGGGGGTTGGACTGAAGCTTTCTTT. Translating it yields CASSVMGGWTEAFF.

The chain joins TRBV19 to TRBJ2-2; unclear D gene. CDR1 is LNHDA, CDR2 SQIVND, per germline (reference sequence). With 7 bases removed from V and 7 bases from J, the gap between germline ends came to 7 bases. The CDR3 is 11 residues long. CDR3 nucleotide sequence: TGTGCCAGTACGGCCGTCGGGGAGCTGTTTTTT. It translates to CASTAVGELFF.

This chain links TRBV29-1 with TRBJ1-1, with D tentatively TRBD1 (5 bases). With 6 bases removed from V and 5 bases from J, the gap between germline ends came to 16 bases. The CDR3 has 13 amino acids. CDR1 and CDR2 (germline): SQVTM, ANQGSEA. The CDR3 spells CSVGGPWGTEAFF. CDR3 coding DNA: TGCAGCGTGGGGGGTCCCTGGGGGACTGAAGCTTTCTTT.

This rearrangement joins TRBV10-1 to TRBJ2-7, with D perhaps given as TRBD1 or TRBD2 (5 bases each). The CDR3 has 17 amino acids. Trimming removed 0 bases from V and 5 bases from J, with 20 bases in between. Per the germline V gene, CDR1 is WNHNN and CDR2 is SYGVQD (reference sequence). CDR3 bases: TGCGCCAGCAGTGAGTCCGCCGGACTCGCGGTGGGGGACGAGCAGTACTTC. Translating it yields CASSESAGLAVGDEQYF.

V is TRBV27 and J is TRBJ2-7; 9 bases align to TRBD1. CDR3 length: 14 residues. Germline CDR1 and CDR2: MNHEY and SMNVEV (reference sequence). V was clipped by 5 bases and J by 2 bases; unmatched bases: 4. CDR3 sequence: CASSPGTGPYEQYF. CDR3 nucleotide sequence: TGTGCCAGCAGTCCAGGGACAGGGCCCTACGAGCAGTACTTC.

The genes are TRBV14 and TRBJ1-5; possibly TRBD1 for D (5 bases). CDR1 is SGHDN and CDR2 is FVKESK in the germline V gene. V gave up 5 bases and J gave up 7 bases, with 12 bases separating them. The CDR3 has 13 residues. CDR3 loop: CASSSSWDQPQHF. In DNA, the CDR3 is TGTGCCAGCAGCTCCTCCTGGGACCAGCCCCAGCATTTT.

This sequence joins TRBV19 and TRBJ1-2; D is perhaps TRBD1 (6 bases). The germline V gene encodes CDR1 LNHDA and CDR2 SQIVND (reference sequence). With 3 bases removed from V and 8 bases from J, the gap between germline ends came to 13 bases. The length of the CDR3 is 13 residues. CDR3 in amino acids: CASSIARGSGYTF. Written as DNA, the CDR3 is TGTGCCAGTAGTATTGCCAGGGGCTCAGGCTACACCTTC.

The rearrangement joins TRBV6-6 to TRBJ2-1, with 10 bases matching TRBD1. Per germline, CDR1 MNHNY and CDR2 SVGAGI (reference sequence). Trimming took 8 bases from V and 6 from J; bases not matched to a gene: 10. CDR3 length: 15 residues. The chain's CDR3 is CASHLRDRGVNEQFF. CDR3 nucleotides: TGTGCCAGCCACCTTCGGGACAGGGGCGTCAATGAGCAGTTCTTC.

The chain couples TRBV6-5 to TRBJ2-5; 8 bases match TRBD1. The J call may not be correct, given that the DNA end is closer to TRBJ2-7. In germline, CDR1 is MNHEY, CDR2 SVGAGI. The length of the CDR3 is 15 residues. The CDR3: CASSYSRQGFYEQYF. The CDR3 coding sequence is TGTGCCAGCAGTTACTCGAGACAGGGGTTCTACGAGCAGTACTTC.

This clone was seen only a few times. This chain connects TRBV28 to TRBJ1-5, with a possible D match to TRBD1 (5 bases). Looked up from germline, CDR1 is MDHEN and CDR2 is SYDVKM. Trimming pared 2 bases from V and 6 bases from J, leaving 14 bases between. This CDR3 comprises 15 residues. The CDR3 DNA sequence: TGTGCCAGCAGTTTAGGGACCCGGCTCGGTCAGCCCCAGCATTTT. Translating gives CASSLGTRLGQPQHF.

V is TRBV27 and J is TRBJ1-3, with D unclear. V was trimmed by 6 bases and J by 2 bases, leaving 17 bases between them. CDR3 length equals 16 residues. Germline-derived CDR1 and CDR2 are MNHEY and SMNVEV (reference sequence). CDR3: CASSPTPGTPGNTIYF. In nucleotides, the CDR3 is TGTGCCAGCAGCCCTACCCCGGGAACCCCTGGAAACACCATATATTTT.

The chain is built from TRBV30 and TRBJ1-3; TRBD1 aligns across 10 bases. The CDR3 covers 15 residues. The germline V gene has CDR1 GTSNPN and CDR2 SVGIG (reference sequence). V trimming: 8 bases; J trimming: 2 bases; junction bases outside the gene matches: 9. CDR3 DNA sequence: TGTGCCCTACGACAGGGGGCGCAACCTGGAAACACCATATATTTT. This codes for CALRQGAQPGNTIYF.

The V gene is TRBV6-7, the J gene TRBJ2-7; 9 nucleotides align to TRBD1. TRBV6-7 is recorded as an ORF, its role being uncertain. The CDR3 is 18 residues long. V dropped 10 bases and J dropped 1; count of bases not matched to a gene: 20. CDR3 bases: TGTGCCACCGGGCTAGGGACAGGGAGATTCAATGTTTCCTACGAGCAGTACTTC. This encodes CATGLGTGRFNVSYEQYF.

This clone was seen a handful of times. The rearrangement links TRBV19 to TRBJ2-7, with D tentatively TRBD1 or TRBD2 (5 bases each). This CDR3 has 14 residues. Germline CDR1 is LNHDA and CDR2 is SQIVND (reference sequence). V lost 7 bases, J lost 0 bases, and 13 bases lay in between. The CDR3 here is CASKRQTNSYEQYF. DNA for the CDR3: TGTGCCAGTAAAAGACAGACTAACTCCTACGAGCAGTACTTC.

The chain uses TRBV7-9 and TRBJ2-6; TRBD2 matches at 15 bases. Germline CDR1 SEHNR, CDR2 FQNEAQ (reference sequence). This CDR3 is built from 19 residues. V lost 5 bases, J lost 0 bases, and 5 bases stayed unmatched. The CDR3 sequence: CASSPRTSGRASGANVLTF. The CDR3 DNA follows: TGTGCCAGCAGCCCGAGGACTAGCGGGAGGGCCTCTGGGGCCAACGTCCTGACTTTC.

The chain recombines TRBV6-5 with TRBJ1-5; no clear D gene. The ends were cut back, 0 bases at V and 7 bases at J, with 10 bases in the middle. This CDR3 is 14 amino acids long. Looked up from germline, CDR1 is MNHEY and CDR2 is SVGAGI. This chain's CDR3 is CASSYSTGDQPQHF. DNA for the CDR3: TGTGCCAGCAGTTACTCGACGGGTGACCAGCCCCAGCATTTT.

V usage is TRBV4-1 and J usage is TRBJ2-3; the match to TRBD2 covers 8 bases. CDR1 is MGHRA and CDR2 is YSYEKL in the germline V gene. The CDR3 extends over 15 amino acids. V trimming: 5 bases; J trimming: 8 bases; junction bases outside the gene matches: 12. The DNA for the CDR3 is TGCGCCAGCAGCAACCAAACCCCCGGGAGGGGTACGCAGTATTTT. Protein: CASSNQTPGRGTQYF.

The chain couples TRBV5-1 to TRBJ2-1; D is perhaps TRBD2 (5 bases). Trimming cost V 7 bases and J 9 bases, with 17 bases left between them. The CDR3 loop spans 13 amino acids. Germline CDR1 SGHRS, CDR2 YFSETQ. This chain's CDR3 is CASEWESSGEQFF. In nucleotides, the CDR3 is TGCGCCAGCGAGTGGGAGAGTTCTGGTGAGCAGTTCTTC.

This chain joins TRBV7-6 and TRBJ2-2; 9 nucleotides agree with TRBD2. V lost 1 base, J lost 5 bases, and 8 bases stayed unmatched. CDR1 SGHVS and CDR2 FNYEAQ come from the germline V gene. The CDR3 extends over 17 amino acids. This CDR3 is CASSLDLGTSFTGELFF. In DNA form, the CDR3 reads TGTGCCAGCAGCTTAGACCTCGGGACTAGCTTTACCGGGGAGCTGTTTTTT.